The next 9 T cell receptor beta chains were all read from a single sample in a study of CD8+ T cells in alopecia areata (dated by TCRdb to the late 2010s). The method was the immunoSEQ multiplex PCR assay. RNA was extracted from all samples and reverse transcribed into cDNA, which served as template for TCR sequencing. Drawn from immuneACCESS, this table holds only the in-frame rearrangements with V and J called that TCRdb kept. Clones are partly lost; checked studies trace under half to an unresolved V gene and leave the rest unexplained. The sample table shows hundreds of thousands of clones, and around three fifths are seen once. The ten top clones hold over 0.4% of the sample. Interpreted using the paper, the time point label stands for: baseline before oral tofacitinib. The sequencing here drew on CD4+ T cells sorted from blood, taken at week 0. These receptor sequences come from a human donor with alopecia areata.

This clone has a handful of counts. The CDR3 loop reads CASRVGLAGRSINNEQFF. Here the CDR3 DNA reads TGTGCCAGCAGGGTGGGACTAGCGGGACGTTCTATAAACAATGAGCAGTTCTTC. The V gene is TRBV7-2, the J gene TRBJ2-1, with 13 bases identical to TRBD2. This CDR3 has 18 amino acids. The J segment lost 5 bases and the V segment lost 6 bases, leaving 13 bases of the junction unmatched. Germline V CDR1 and CDR2: SGHTA, FQGNSA.

The rearrangement links TRBV4-1 to TRBJ2-2; D call uncertain. V lost 1 base and J 7 bases, leaving 7 bases between the germline ends. The germline V gene encodes CDR1 MGHRA and CDR2 YSYEKL. The CDR3 spans 13 residues. The CDR3 DNA sequence: TGCGCCAGCAGCCAAGTTGGGCTCGGGGAGCTGTTTTTT. Translation: CASSQVGLGELFF.

This clone is a singleton in its sample. The chain links TRBV2 to TRBJ2-3, with TRBD2 matching over 8 bases. This CDR3 has 15 amino acids. The germline gives CDR1 SNHLY, CDR2 FYNNEI. V shed 4 bases and J 4 bases; nucleotides not matched to a gene: 7. The DNA for the CDR3 is TGTGCCAGCAGTGGACCGGCGGGAGGCTCAGATACGCAGTATTTT. Translating it yields CASSGPAGGSDTQYF.

This clone was counted a few times. The chain is built from TRBV2 and TRBJ2-7; TRBD2 might be the D (6 bases). The CDR3 has 13 amino acids. Trimming left V 4 bases short and J 4 bases short, with 11 bases between. CDR1 SNHLY and CDR2 FYNNEI come from the germline V gene. CDR3 in DNA: TGTGCCAGCAGTGGGAGGGTTGTGTACGAGCAGTACTTC. Its translation is CASSGRVVYEQYF.

The CDR3, as DNA: TGTGCCAGCAGCTTAGGTGGATACACAGATACGCAGTATTTT. Its protein is CASSLGGYTDTQYF. The chain links TRBV7-6 to TRBJ2-3, with unresolved D. Trimming removed 1 base at V and 2 bases at J, with 7 bases between. CDR1 is SGHVS, CDR2 FNYEAQ, per germline. The CDR3 sequence is 14 residues long.

The chain carries TRBV15 and TRBJ1-5; TRBD1 might be the D (6 bases). The CDR3 consists of 14 residues. Germline CDR1 LNHNV, CDR2 YYDKDF (reference sequence). Between the trimmed V and J ends, which lost 3 bases and 3 bases, there was a span of 9 bases. In nucleotides, the CDR3 is TGTGCCACCAGCAGCAGGGGAAACAATCAGCCCCAGCATTTT. It encodes CATSSRGNNQPQHF.

The J gene is TRBJ2-1, the V gene TRBV7-3, with TRBD1 identical over 8 bases. The trim removed 4 bases at V and 7 bases at J, leaving 6 bases unmatched. From germline, CDR1 is SGHTA and CDR2 FQGTGA. CDR3 size: 14 residues. The CDR3 spells CASSYTRQGNEQFF. In nucleotides, the CDR3 is TGTGCCAGCAGCTACACCCGACAGGGGAATGAGCAGTTCTTC.

This chain connects TRBV18 to TRBJ1-5; D unclear. Germline assignment: CDR1 KGHSH and CDR2 LQKENI. Trimming stripped 1 base from V and 4 bases from J, with 17 bases between. The CDR3 has 17 residues. The CDR3 nucleotides read TGTGCCAGCTCACCACAAATTGAGGGAAAATGGAATCAGCCCCAGCATTTT. This encodes CASSPQIEGKWNQPQHF.

This chain links TRBV14 with TRBJ2-3, with 12 bases lining up with TRBD2. The length of the CDR3 is 14 residues. The V gene end was trimmed by 4 bases and the J gene end by 8 bases; junction bases not matched to a gene: 4. In germline, CDR1 is SGHDN, CDR2 FVKESK. The chain's CDR3 is CASSPTSGGPTQYF. The CDR3 DNA reads TGTGCCAGCAGCCCGACTAGCGGGGGACCTACGCAGTATTTT.